This record concerns one T cell receptor (beta chain) sequence. What it recognizes is unknown. The assay was immunoSEQ multiplex PCR, and TCRdb's table has in-frame clones only and misses some. This repertoire shows 150,000 to 200,000 clones, about 90% found once; its top ten account for 1.3%. This CDR3 spans 13 amino acids. The germline V and J ends were trimmed by 5 bases and 2 bases, with 10 bases remaining between them. Germline-derived CDR1 and CDR2 are SGHAT and FQNNGV. This sample is part of a study of T cell responses to AZD1222 COVID-19 vaccine. Study conclusions and caveats: Just a handful of people given AZD1222 tested seropositive at baseline. Clonal diversity may have been underestimated in mostly white British donors.

Researchers grouped second doses given at about 4 or about 12 weeks into one pool. The material sequenced was peripheral blood, taken 28 days after the second AZD1222 dose. This chain connects TRBV11-2 to TRBJ2-7; tentative D call: TRBD1 (6 bases). The TCR originated in an adult who received the AZD1222 COVID-19 vaccine. The CDR3 DNA follows: TGTGCCAGCAGCAAGGACAGTACCTACGAGCAGTACTTC. Protein sequence: CASSKDSTYEQYF.